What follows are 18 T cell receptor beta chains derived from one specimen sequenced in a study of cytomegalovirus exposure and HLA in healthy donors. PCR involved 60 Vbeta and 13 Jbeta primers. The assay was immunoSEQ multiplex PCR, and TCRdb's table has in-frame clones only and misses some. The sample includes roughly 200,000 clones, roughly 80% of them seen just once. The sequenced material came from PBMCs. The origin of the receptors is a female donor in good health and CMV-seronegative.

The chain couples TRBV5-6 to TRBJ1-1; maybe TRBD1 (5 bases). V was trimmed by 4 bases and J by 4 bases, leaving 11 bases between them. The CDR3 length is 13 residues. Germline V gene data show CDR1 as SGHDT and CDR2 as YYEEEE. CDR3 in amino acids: CASSTRTGTEAFF. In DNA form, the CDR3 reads TGTGCCAGCAGCACAAGAACAGGCACTGAAGCTTTCTTT.

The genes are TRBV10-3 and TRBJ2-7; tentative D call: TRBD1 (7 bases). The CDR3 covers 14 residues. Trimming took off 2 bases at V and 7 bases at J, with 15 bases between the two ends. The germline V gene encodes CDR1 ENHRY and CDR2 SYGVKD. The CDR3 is CAISEASRGEEQYF. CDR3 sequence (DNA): TGTGCCATCAGTGAGGCTAGCAGGGGGGAAGAGCAGTACTTC.

CDR3 coding DNA: TGTGCCAGCAGTTTAAGGACAGGGATGTTTCCTGGCACCGGGGAGCTGTTTTTT. This codes for CASSLRTGMFPGTGELFF. V usage is TRBV27 and J usage is TRBJ2-2, with 8 positions matching TRBD1. The CDR3 is 18 residues long. Germline V gene data show CDR1 as MNHEY and CDR2 as SMNVEV (reference sequence). V lost 2 bases to trimming and J lost 4 bases; unmatched junction nucleotides: 12.

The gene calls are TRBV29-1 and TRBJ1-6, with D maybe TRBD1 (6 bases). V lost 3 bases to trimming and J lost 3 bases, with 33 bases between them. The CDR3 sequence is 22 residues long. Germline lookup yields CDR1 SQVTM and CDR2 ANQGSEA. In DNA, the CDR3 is TGCAGCGTTGAGCCCCGACCCGGACAGAAGAAGTTGAAAGGCCTCTATAATTCACCCCTCCACTTT. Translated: CSVEPRPGQKKLKGLYNSPLHF.

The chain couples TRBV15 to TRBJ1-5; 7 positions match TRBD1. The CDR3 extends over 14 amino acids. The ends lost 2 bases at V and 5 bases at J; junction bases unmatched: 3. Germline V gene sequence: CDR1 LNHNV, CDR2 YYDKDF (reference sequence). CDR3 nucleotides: TGTGCCACCAGCAGAAACAGGGGTTATCAGCCCCAGCATTTT. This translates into CATSRNRGYQPQHF. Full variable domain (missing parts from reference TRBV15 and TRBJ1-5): DAMVIQNPRYQVTQFGKPVTLSCSQTLNHNVMYWYQQKSSQAPKLLFHYYDKDFNNEADTPDNFQSRRPNTSFCFLDIRSPGLGDTAMYLCATSRNRGYQPQHFGDGTRLSIL.

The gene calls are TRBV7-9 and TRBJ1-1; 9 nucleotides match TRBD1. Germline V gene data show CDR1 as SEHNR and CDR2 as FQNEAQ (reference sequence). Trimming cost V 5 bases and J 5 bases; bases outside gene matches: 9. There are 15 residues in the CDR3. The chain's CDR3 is CASSDNRGRGTEAFF. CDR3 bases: TGTGCCAGCAGCGATAACAGGGGGCGTGGGACTGAAGCTTTCTTT.

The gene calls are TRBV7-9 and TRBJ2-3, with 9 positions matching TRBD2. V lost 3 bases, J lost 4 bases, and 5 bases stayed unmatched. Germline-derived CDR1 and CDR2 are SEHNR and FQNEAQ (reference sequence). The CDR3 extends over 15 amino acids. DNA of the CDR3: TGTGCCAGCAGCTTGGGGACTAGCCCGGCAGATACGCAGTATTTT. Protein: CASSLGTSPADTQYF. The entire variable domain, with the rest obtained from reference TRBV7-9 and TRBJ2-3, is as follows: DTGVSQNPRHKITKRGQNVTFRCDPISEHNRLYWYRQTLGQGPEFLTYFQNEAQLEKSRLLSDRFSAERPKGSFSTLEIQRTEQGDSAMYLCASSLGTSPADTQYFGPGTRLTVL.

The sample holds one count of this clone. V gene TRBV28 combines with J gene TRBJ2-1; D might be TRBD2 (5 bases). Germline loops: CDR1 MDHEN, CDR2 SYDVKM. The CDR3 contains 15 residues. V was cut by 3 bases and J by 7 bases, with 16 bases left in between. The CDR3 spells CASSFPLSVGNEQFF. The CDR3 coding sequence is TGTGCCAGCAGTTTCCCACTTAGCGTGGGGAATGAGCAGTTCTTC.

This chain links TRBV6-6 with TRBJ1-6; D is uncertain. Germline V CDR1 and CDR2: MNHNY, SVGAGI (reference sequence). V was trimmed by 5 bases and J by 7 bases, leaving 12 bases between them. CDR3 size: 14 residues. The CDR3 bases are TGTGCCAGCAGTGCCTTCGGGGTGAATTCACCCCTCCACTTT. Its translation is CASSAFGVNSPLHF.

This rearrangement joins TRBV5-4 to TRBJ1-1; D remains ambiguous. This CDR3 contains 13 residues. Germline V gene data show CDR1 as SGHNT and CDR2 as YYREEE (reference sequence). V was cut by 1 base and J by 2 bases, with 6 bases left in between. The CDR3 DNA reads TGTGCCAGCAGCTTGTCCTTTAACACTGAAGCTTTCTTT. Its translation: CASSLSFNTEAFF.

The CDR3 is CASSLGGGAGTEAFF. Written as DNA, the CDR3 is TGTGCCAGCAGCTTGGGGGGAGGGGCGGGAACTGAAGCTTTCTTT. The chain has TRBV5-4 and TRBJ1-1; perhaps TRBD1 as D (5 bases). CDR1 and CDR2 (germline): SGHNT, YYREEE (reference sequence). The CDR3 runs 15 residues. V lost 0 bases and J lost 5, with 14 bases in between. The complete variable domain, with remaining parts taken from reference TRBV5-4 and TRBJ1-1, reads ETGVTQSPTHLIKTRGQQVTLRCSSQSGHNTVSWYQQALGQGPQFIFQYYREEENGRGNFPPRFSGLQFPNYSSELNVNALELDDSALYLCASSLGGGAGTEAFFGQGTRLTVV.

The CDR3 DNA follows: TGTGCCAGCAGTTTAGGAGGCGCCGAGCAGTACTTC. Its protein is CASSLGGAEQYF. J is TRBJ2-7 and V is TRBV28, with a tentative D call TRBD2 (5 bases). From germline, CDR1 is MDHEN and CDR2 SYDVKM. The CDR3 sequence is 12 residues long. Trimming shortened V by 2 bases and J by 6 bases, and 8 bases separated the two germline ends. Drawing the rest from reference TRBV28 and TRBJ2-7, the complete variable domain is DVKVTQSSRYLVKRTGEKVFLECVQDMDHENMFWYRQDPGLGLRLIYFSYDVKMKEKGDIPEGYSVSREKKERFSLILESASTNQTSMYLCASSLGGAEQYFGPGTRLTVT.

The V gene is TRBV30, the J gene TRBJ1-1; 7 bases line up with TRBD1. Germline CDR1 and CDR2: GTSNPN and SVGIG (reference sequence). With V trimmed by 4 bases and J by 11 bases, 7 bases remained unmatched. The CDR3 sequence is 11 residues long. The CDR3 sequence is CAWTAYRGAFF. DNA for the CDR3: TGTGCCTGGACCGCGTACAGGGGTGCTTTCTTT. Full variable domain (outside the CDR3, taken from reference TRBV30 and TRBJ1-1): SQTIHQWPATLVQPVGSPLSLECTVEGTSNPNLYWYRQAAGRGLQLLFYSVGIGQISSEVPQNLSASRPQDRQFILSSKKLLLSDSGFYLCAWTAYRGAFFGQGTRLTVV.

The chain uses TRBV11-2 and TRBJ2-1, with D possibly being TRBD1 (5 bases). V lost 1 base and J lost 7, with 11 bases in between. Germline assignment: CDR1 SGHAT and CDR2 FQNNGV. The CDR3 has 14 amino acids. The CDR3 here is CASSLGLKGNEQFF. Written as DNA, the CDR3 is TGTGCCAGCAGCTTAGGATTGAAGGGGAATGAGCAGTTCTTC. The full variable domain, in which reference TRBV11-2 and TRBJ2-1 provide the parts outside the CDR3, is EAGVAQSPRYKIIEKRQSVAFWCNPISGHATLYWYQQILGQGPKLLIQFQNNGVVDDSQLPKDRFSAERLKGVDSTLKIQPAKLEDSAVYLCASSLGLKGNEQFFGPGTRLTVL.

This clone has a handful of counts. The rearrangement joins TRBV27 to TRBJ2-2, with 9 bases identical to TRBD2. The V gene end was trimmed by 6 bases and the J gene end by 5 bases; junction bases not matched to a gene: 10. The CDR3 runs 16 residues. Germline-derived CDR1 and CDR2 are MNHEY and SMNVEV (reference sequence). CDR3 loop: CASRLIAGVRTGELFF. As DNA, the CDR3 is TGTGCCAGCAGGCTGATAGCGGGAGTCCGGACCGGGGAGCTGTTTTTT.

The CDR3 sequence is CASMSRPNSYEQYF. For the CDR3, the DNA is TGTGCCAGCATGAGCAGGCCCAACTCCTACGAGCAGTACTTC. This chain connects TRBV27 to TRBJ2-7, with D unclear. The germline CDR1 and CDR2 sequences are MNHEY and SMNVEV (reference sequence). CDR3 length: 14 amino acids. V gave up 7 bases and J gave up 0 bases, with 13 bases separating them.

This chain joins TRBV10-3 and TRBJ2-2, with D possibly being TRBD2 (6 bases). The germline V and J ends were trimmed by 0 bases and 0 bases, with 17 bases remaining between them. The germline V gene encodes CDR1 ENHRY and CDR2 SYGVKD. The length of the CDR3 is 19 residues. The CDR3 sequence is CAISESGRGGVANTGELFF. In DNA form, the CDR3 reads TGTGCCATCAGTGAGTCCGGCCGGGGCGGGGTCGCGAACACCGGGGAGCTGTTTTTT.

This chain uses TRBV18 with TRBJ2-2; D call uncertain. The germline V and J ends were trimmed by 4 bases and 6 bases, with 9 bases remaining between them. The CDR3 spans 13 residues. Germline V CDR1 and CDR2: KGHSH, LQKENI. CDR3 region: CASSLLSAGELFF. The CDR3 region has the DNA TGTGCCAGCTCACTATTGTCGGCCGGGGAGCTGTTTTTT. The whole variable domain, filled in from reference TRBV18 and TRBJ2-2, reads NAGVMQNPRHLVRRRGQEARLRCSPMKGHSHVYWYRQLPEEGLKFMVYLQKENIIDESGMPKERFSAEFPKEGPSILRIQQVVRGDSAAYFCASSLLSAGELFFGEGSRLTVL.